Detailed here is one T cell receptor (beta chain). The sample is drawn from a study of blood T cell repertoires in COVID-19. Study summary: Both acute and convalescent COVID-19 samples were obtained from the United States, Italy and Spain.

V dropped 3 bases and J dropped 7; count of bases not matched to a gene: 18. CDR3 length equals 18 residues. CDR1 is WSHSY and CDR2 is SAAADI in the germline V gene. Sequencing was performed with immunoSEQ multiplex PCR; in TCRdb, only in-frame clones are kept and a portion is missing. The table lists 400,000 to 500,000 clones, roughly 84% of them singletons. The study assigned cohorts using participant-reported clinical history. Within 2 weeks of study entry, exposed participants had contacted a PCR-confirmed or clinician-diagnosed COVID-19 case. The TCR was taken from a woman aged 18-35 years who had been exposed to COVID-19. V usage is TRBV10-2 and J usage is TRBJ1-1; 9 nucleotides agree with TRBD1. What was sequenced was PBMCs or T cells enriched from blood (not recorded which). CDR3: CASSETVGTGKNLGEAFF. In nucleotides, the CDR3 is TGCGCCAGCAGTGAAACCGTGGGGACAGGGAAGAATTTGGGTGAAGCTTTCTTT.